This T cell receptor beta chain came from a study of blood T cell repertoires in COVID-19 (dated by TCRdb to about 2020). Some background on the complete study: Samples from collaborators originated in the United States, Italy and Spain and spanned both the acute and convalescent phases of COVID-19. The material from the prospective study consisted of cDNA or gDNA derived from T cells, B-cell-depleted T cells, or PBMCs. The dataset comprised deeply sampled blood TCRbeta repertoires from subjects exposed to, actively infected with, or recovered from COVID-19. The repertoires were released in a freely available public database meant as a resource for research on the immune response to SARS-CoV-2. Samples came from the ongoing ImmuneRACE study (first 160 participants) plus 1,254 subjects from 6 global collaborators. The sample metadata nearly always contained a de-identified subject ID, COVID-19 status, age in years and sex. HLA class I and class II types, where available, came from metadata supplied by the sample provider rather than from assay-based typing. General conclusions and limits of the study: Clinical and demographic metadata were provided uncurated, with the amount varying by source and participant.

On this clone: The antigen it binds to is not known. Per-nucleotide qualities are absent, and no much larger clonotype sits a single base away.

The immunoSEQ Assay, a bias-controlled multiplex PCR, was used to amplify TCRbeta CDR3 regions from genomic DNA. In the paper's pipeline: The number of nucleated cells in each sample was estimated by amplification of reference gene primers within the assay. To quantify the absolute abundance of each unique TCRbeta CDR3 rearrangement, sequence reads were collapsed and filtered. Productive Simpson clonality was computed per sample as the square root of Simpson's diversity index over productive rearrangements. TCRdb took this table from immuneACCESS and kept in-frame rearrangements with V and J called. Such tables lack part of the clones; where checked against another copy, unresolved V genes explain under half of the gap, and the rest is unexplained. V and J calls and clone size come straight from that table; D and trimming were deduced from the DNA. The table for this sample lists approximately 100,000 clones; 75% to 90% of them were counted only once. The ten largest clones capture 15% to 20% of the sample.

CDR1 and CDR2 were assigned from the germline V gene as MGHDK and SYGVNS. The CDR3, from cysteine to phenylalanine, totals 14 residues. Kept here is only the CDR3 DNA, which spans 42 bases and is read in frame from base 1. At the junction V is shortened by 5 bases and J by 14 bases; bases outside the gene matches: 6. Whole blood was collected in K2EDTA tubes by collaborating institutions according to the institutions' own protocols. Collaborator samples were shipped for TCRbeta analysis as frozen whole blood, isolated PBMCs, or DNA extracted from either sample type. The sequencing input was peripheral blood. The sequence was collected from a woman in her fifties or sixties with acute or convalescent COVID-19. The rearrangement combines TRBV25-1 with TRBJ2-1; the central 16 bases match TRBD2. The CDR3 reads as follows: CASSPGLAGGREFF. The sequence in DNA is TGTGCCAGCAGTCCGGGACTAGCGGGGGGGAGGGAGTTCTTC.